These 13 T cell receptor beta chains came from one sample sequenced in a study of control samples from healthy donors and cancer patients. Here immunoSEQ multiplex PCR was the method, and the copy in TCRdb shows in-frame clones only, minus some. The sample shows about 80,000 clones, about 89% of them seen only once. The sample consisted of blood. These receptors came from a woman aged 55-69 years in good health.

The CDR3 protein is CASSEPQSSTDTQYF. DNA for the CDR3: TGTGCCAGCAGTGAACCTCAATCTAGCACAGATACGCAGTATTTT. The V gene is TRBV6-1, the J gene TRBJ2-3; D unclear. This CDR3 is built from 15 residues. Germline V gene lookup returns CDR1 MNHNS and CDR2 SASEGT. Trimming pared 2 bases from V and 0 bases from J, leaving 9 bases between.

The chain uses TRBV4-2 and TRBJ2-4; either TRBD1 or TRBD2 may fit D (6 bases each). The V end was cut by 0 bases, the J end by 7 bases, with 10 bases between. This CDR3 is 14 amino acids long. Germline CDR1 LGHNA, CDR2 YNFKEQ. CDR3 DNA sequence: TGTGCCAGCAGCCAAGAGAAGGGGGGCAACATTCAGTACTTC. This sequence encodes CASSQEKGGNIQYF.

This clone has only a few counts. The V and J genes are TRBV28 and TRBJ1-5; D is possibly TRBD1 (5 bases). CDR3 length: 15 residues. CDR1 is MDHEN, CDR2 SYDVKM, per germline. V was clipped by 6 bases and J by 5 bases, with 17 bases between them. CDR3 protein: CASRQAGQIYQPQHF. The CDR3 DNA is TGTGCCAGCAGACAGGCGGGCCAAATTTATCAGCCCCAGCATTTT. Full variable domain (rest looked up from reference TRBV28 and TRBJ1-5): DVKVTQSSRYLVKRTGEKVFLECVQDMDHENMFWYRQDPGLGLRLIYFSYDVKMKEKGDIPEGYSVSREKKERFSLILESASTNQTSMYLCASRQAGQIYQPQHFGDGTRLSIL.

The chain has TRBV18 and TRBJ1-2, with unresolved D. Trimming cost V 2 bases and J 7 bases, with 20 bases left between them. CDR1 KGHSH and CDR2 LQKENI come from the germline V gene. The CDR3 runs 16 residues. The CDR3 sequence: CASSPGGSAFAAGYTF. The CDR3 region has the DNA TGTGCCAGCTCACCAGGAGGTTCCGCCTTCGCGGCTGGCTACACCTTC.

The chain carries TRBV9 and TRBJ1-4; D is ambiguous. Germline CDR1 SGDLS, CDR2 YYNGEE. There are 13 residues in the CDR3. V was trimmed by 3 bases and J by 5 bases, leaving 8 bases between them. CDR3 DNA: TGTGCCAGCAGCGCCAACTCGAATGAAAAACTGTTTTTT. Its translation: CASSANSNEKLFF.

This chain joins TRBV5-1 and TRBJ2-3; D call uncertain. Between the trimmed V and J ends, which lost 2 bases and 0 bases, there was a span of 7 bases. CDR1 and CDR2 from the germline V gene are SGHRS and YFSETQ. This CDR3 has 14 residues. In DNA, the CDR3 is TGCGCCAGCAGCTTCCGGGCCAGCACAGATACGCAGTATTTT. Translation: CASSFRASTDTQYF.

The V and J genes are TRBV5-4 and TRBJ2-5; possibly TRBD2 for D (7 bases). This CDR3 spans 15 amino acids. The V and J ends lost 4 bases and 1 base respectively, with 14 bases between them. The germline CDR1 and CDR2 sequences are SGHNT and YYREEE (reference sequence). CDR3 bases: TGTGCCAGCAGCAAGGAGGGGGGGGCCCAAGAGACCCAGTACTTC. As protein: CASSKEGGAQETQYF.

The rearrangement links TRBV10-2 to TRBJ2-7; 7 positions agree with TRBD2. Germline V gives CDR1 WSHSY, CDR2 SAAADI. The CDR3 is made up of 16 amino acids. With V trimmed by 2 bases and J by 5 bases, 12 bases remained unmatched. CDR3 coding DNA: TGCGCCAGCAGTGAGAGTAGGTGGGAGGGCGTAAACGAGCAGTACTTC. As protein: CASSESRWEGVNEQYF.

CDR3 nucleotides: TGTGCCAGCAGCCCACTGGGGACGAACACCGGGGAGCTGTTTTTT. Amino acid sequence: CASSPLGTNTGELFF. The V and J genes are TRBV11-3 and TRBJ2-2; D unresolved. The V end lost 5 bases, the J end lost 0 bases, and 10 bases lay between the germline ends. Germline V lookup: CDR1 SGHNT, CDR2 YENEEA. The CDR3 has 15 residues.

The V call is TRBV4-1, the J call TRBJ1-2, with D uncertain. Germline V gene sequence: CDR1 MGHRA, CDR2 YSYEKL. The CDR3 runs to 14 residues. V was cut by 0 bases and J by 5 bases, with 10 bases left in between. The CDR3 here is CASSQDADGYGYTF. CDR3 bases: TGCGCCAGCAGCCAAGACGCCGACGGATATGGCTACACCTTC.

This clone was seen many times. The chain employs TRBV19 and TRBJ2-1; D unresolved. From germline, CDR1 is LNHDA and CDR2 SQIVND (reference sequence). V was clipped by 5 bases and J by 4 bases, with 18 bases between them. The CDR3 length is 16 residues. The CDR3 nucleotides are TGTGCCAGTAGTTTTTACGTTTCGGTGCTGTACAATGAGCAGTTCTTC. It specifies CASSFYVSVLYNEQFF.

This sequence joins TRBV2 and TRBJ1-3, with 9 bases that match TRBD1. J lost 2 bases, V lost 6 bases, and 2 bases had no gene match. The CDR3 is 14 amino acids. Germline-derived CDR1 and CDR2 are SNHLY and FYNNEI. CDR3: CASRGQGAGNTIYF. For the CDR3, the DNA is TGTGCCAGCAGGGGACAGGGCGCTGGAAACACCATATATTTT.

This rearrangement joins TRBV14 to TRBJ1-2; D perhaps matches TRBD1 (5 bases). Germline lookup yields CDR1 SGHDN and CDR2 FVKESK. Trimming removed 4 bases from V and 8 bases from J, with 17 bases in between. The CDR3 sequence is 14 residues long. The CDR3 here is CASSPRSRVQGYTF. The CDR3 region has the DNA TGTGCCAGCAGCCCCAGGAGCAGGGTGCAGGGCTACACCTTC.